A single sample is the source of the 19 T cell receptor beta chains below, sequenced in a study of OX40 agonist ivuxolimab in advanced cancers. The protocol was immunoSEQ multiplex PCR, while the TCRdb copy is restricted to in-frame clones and leaves out a portion. The sample lists around 58,000 clones, 80% to 85% seen once, with under 30% in the top ten. The specimen was CD4+ or CD8+ T cells sorted from blood, collected in a trial of the OX40 agonist ivuxolimab. These receptors were collected from an adult with an advanced solid tumor such as melanoma, head and neck, liver or kidney cancer.

The chain links TRBV7-6 to TRBJ2-1; D perhaps matches TRBD2 (6 bases). Germline V CDR1 and CDR2: SGHVS, FNYEAQ. The length of the CDR3 is 15 residues. The V end lost 2 bases, the J end lost 5 bases, and 13 bases lay between the germline ends. CDR3 residues: CASSLNGGVHNEQFF. The CDR3 coding sequence is TGTGCCAGCAGCTTAAATGGCGGGGTCCACAATGAGCAGTTCTTC.

The chain links TRBV6-6 to TRBJ2-7; maybe TRBD1 (6 bases). V lost 5 bases and J lost 3, with 8 bases in between. CDR1 and CDR2 from the germline V gene are MNHNY and SVGAGI (reference sequence). The CDR3 is 12 residues long. CDR3: CASSKQGYEQYF. CDR3 bases: TGTGCCAGCAGTAAACAGGGCTACGAGCAGTACTTC.

This rearrangement joins TRBV27 to TRBJ1-2; TRBD1 matches 8 bases. CDR1 is MNHEY, CDR2 SMNVEV, per germline (reference sequence). This CDR3 is built from 15 residues. Trimming at V came to 10 bases and at J to 7 bases, leaving 17 bases not matched to a gene. The CDR3 DNA reads as TGTGCCAACCAACCCACCCCCAGGGGGCTTGGTGGCTACACCTTC. Translated: CANQPTPRGLGGYTF.

This clone was seen just once. V usage is TRBV4-2 and J usage is TRBJ2-1; 8 nucleotides match TRBD2. The CDR3 length is 19 residues. V trimming: 0 bases; J trimming: 0 bases; junction bases outside the gene matches: 10. Looked up from germline, CDR1 is LGHNA and CDR2 is YNFKEQ. In nucleotides, the CDR3 is TGTGCCAGCAGCCAAGACCGCTCGTGGGGGACTAGCTCCTACAATGAGCAGTTCTTC. As protein: CASSQDRSWGTSSYNEQFF.

The genes are TRBV10-3 and TRBJ1-3; 9 nucleotides agree with TRBD1. The V gene end was trimmed by 4 bases and the J gene end by 4 bases; junction bases not matched to a gene: 5. Looked up from germline, CDR1 is ENHRY and CDR2 is SYGVKD. The CDR3 contains 15 residues. The CDR3 loop reads CAISGTGAFGNTIYF. The DNA of the CDR3 is TGTGCCATCAGTGGGACAGGGGCTTTCGGAAACACCATATATTTT.

This chain links TRBV18 with TRBJ1-1, with D possibly TRBD1 on 5 matching bases. The germline V and J ends were trimmed by 0 bases and 8 bases, with 13 bases remaining between them. The CDR3 consists of 14 residues. CDR1 is KGHSH, CDR2 LQKENI, per germline. This CDR3 reads CASSPPLGESEAFF. CDR3 in DNA: TGTGCCAGCTCACCACCCCTGGGGGAATCCGAAGCTTTCTTT.

The chain links TRBV6-5 to TRBJ2-7; D is perhaps TRBD1 (5 bases). V was clipped by 0 bases and J by 0 bases, with 9 bases between them. The CDR3 spans 15 residues. The germline V gene has CDR1 MNHEY and CDR2 SVGAGI. The CDR3 region has the DNA TGTGCCAGCAGTTACTCCCAGGGAATCTCCTACGAGCAGTACTTC. This encodes CASSYSQGISYEQYF.

CDR3 residues: CASSPGGQETQYF. As DNA, the CDR3 is TGTGCCAGCTCACCAGGGGGACAAGAGACCCAGTACTTC. The V gene is TRBV18, the J gene TRBJ2-5, with D possibly called TRBD1 or TRBD2 (5 bases each). CDR3 length: 13 residues. Per the germline V gene, CDR1 is KGHSH and CDR2 is LQKENI. The V and J ends lost 2 bases and 2 bases respectively, with 6 bases between them.

This clone was detected only once. The chain links TRBV6-5 to TRBJ2-3; 9 bases fit TRBD2. Looked up from germline, CDR1 is MNHEY and CDR2 is SVGAGI. The V gene end was trimmed by 6 bases and the J gene end by 0 bases; junction bases not matched to a gene: 4. CDR3 length: 15 amino acids. Here the CDR3 DNA reads TGTGCCAGCAGCCGAACTAGCGGGAGCACAGATACGCAGTATTTT. It yields the protein CASSRTSGSTDTQYF.

The rearrangement uses TRBV30 and TRBJ1-3; D may be TRBD1 (5 bases). Per the germline V gene, CDR1 is GTSNPN and CDR2 is SVGIG (reference sequence). V shed 1 base and J shed 0 bases, with 22 bases lying between them. The CDR3 has 19 residues. The CDR3: CAWSGSISVPGVSGNTIYF. The CDR3 nucleotides read TGTGCCTGGAGTGGGAGCATCTCCGTTCCGGGGGTCTCTGGAAACACCATATATTTT.

The count of this clone is one. The chain recombines TRBV10-2 with TRBJ1-5; D remains ambiguous. The V end lost 3 bases, the J end lost 5 bases, and 8 bases lay between the germline ends. The length of the CDR3 is 13 residues. CDR1 is WSHSY, CDR2 SAAADI, per germline. DNA of the CDR3: TGCGCCAGCAGTGAAGAGTACGATCAGCCCCAGCATTTT. It specifies CASSEEYDQPQHF.

The chain employs TRBV6-1 and TRBJ2-3; the match to TRBD2 covers 8 bases. Looked up from germline, CDR1 is MNHNS and CDR2 is SASEGT. Unmatched junction bases numbered 8, after V lost 2 bases and J lost 4 bases. The CDR3 is made up of 16 amino acids. CDR3 nucleotides: TGTGCCAGCAGTGAAAGGACTAGCCTCGTCCCAGATACGCAGTATTTT. This codes for CASSERTSLVPDTQYF.

The chain recombines TRBV7-2 with TRBJ1-2; D remains ambiguous. The germline CDR1 and CDR2 sequences are SGHTA and FQGNSA. CDR3 length equals 15 residues. Trimming pared 2 bases from V and 3 bases from J, leaving 13 bases between. The CDR3 DNA reads TGTGCCAGCAGCTTAACCAGGCACCCAGACTATGGCTACACCTTC. It codes for CASSLTRHPDYGYTF.

As DNA, the CDR3 is TGCGCCAGCAGCTTAACTTCCAGCGGGAGTGGCACAGATACGCAGTATTTT. Translation gives CASSLTSSGSGTDTQYF. V and J are TRBV5-1 and TRBJ2-3, with 8 bases that match TRBD2. From germline, CDR1 is SGHRS and CDR2 YFSETQ. CDR3 size: 17 residues. The V segment lost 2 bases and the J segment 1 base; nucleotides outside the gene matches: 9.

V gene TRBV5-4 combines with J gene TRBJ2-7; tentatively, D is TRBD2 (7 bases). CDR1 is SGHNT, CDR2 YYREEE, per germline (reference sequence). V was shortened by 0 bases and J by 1 base, with 17 bases between the two germline ends. The CDR3 contains 17 residues. Written as DNA, the CDR3 is TGTGCCAGCAGCTTGGCGCCCGGGGGGCCAAAATCCTACGAGCAGTACTTC. As protein: CASSLAPGGPKSYEQYF.

The rearrangement joins TRBV6-5 to TRBJ2-5; D unresolved. Trimming removed 2 bases from V and 2 bases from J, with 9 bases in between. Germline V lookup: CDR1 MNHEY, CDR2 SVGAGI. The CDR3 covers 14 residues. CDR3 loop: CASSYGTLQETQYF. The CDR3 DNA is TGTGCCAGCAGTTACGGTACACTTCAAGAGACCCAGTACTTC.

The rearrangement links TRBV2 to TRBJ1-1, with 10 bases identical to TRBD1. The ends lost 7 bases at V and 1 base at J; junction bases unmatched: 6. From germline, CDR1 is SNHLY and CDR2 FYNNEI. This CDR3 is built from 15 residues. The CDR3, as DNA: TGTGCCAGCAATGACAGGGGGCGAGGGAACACTGAAGCTTTCTTT. Translation: CASNDRGRGNTEAFF.

This clone is a singleton in its sample. The chain combines TRBV27 with TRBJ2-1; perhaps D is TRBD1 or TRBD2 (6 bases each). V was shortened by 3 bases and J by 2 bases, with 20 bases between the two germline ends. This CDR3 has 18 amino acids. Germline V gene lookup returns CDR1 MNHEY and CDR2 SMNVEV (reference sequence). CDR3 sequence (DNA): TGTGCCAGCAGTTTCCGCCCGATAGGGGGGTTCACCTACAATGAGCAGTTCTTC. It codes for CASSFRPIGGFTYNEQFF.

The V gene is TRBV29-1, the J gene TRBJ1-3; 8 bases map to TRBD1. Trimming at V came to 6 bases and at J to 0 bases, leaving 7 bases not matched to a gene. The CDR3 totals 15 residues. Germline CDR1 and CDR2: SQVTM and ANQGSEA. The CDR3 protein is CSVAAGTGSGNTIYF. The DNA of the CDR3 is TGCAGCGTCGCGGCCGGGACAGGCTCTGGAAACACCATATATTTT.